A selection of T cell receptor beta chains follows, all from one sample in a study of T cell responses to AZD1222 COVID-19 vaccine. The protocol was immunoSEQ multiplex PCR, while the TCRdb copy is restricted to in-frame clones and leaves out a portion. The table shows about 150,000 clones, with approximately 89% occurring only once. Sequenced material: peripheral blood, taken 28 days after the second AZD1222 dose. These receptors all stem from an adult who received the AZD1222 COVID-19 vaccine. CDR3s include the opening cysteine and the closing phenylalanine or tryptophan. A D gene is named only where the DNA matches it firmly. The size field is filled for only some rows; it gives once, few, many or a size class.

d_gene	v_gene	j_gene	abundance	CDR3nt	CDR3aa
.	TRBV5-5	TRBJ2-1	.	TGTGCCAGCAGCCTACAACCCAGAGACAATGAGCAGTTCTTC	CASSLQPRDNEQFF
TRBD2	TRBV7-6	TRBJ2-7	.	TGTGCCAGCAGCTTAAGGACTAGCGGGAACTACGAGCAGTACTTC	CASSLRTSGNYEQYF
.	TRBV19	TRBJ2-1	once	TGTGCCAGTATAGGGGGGGCGCACTCCTACAATGAGCAGTTCTTC	CASIGGAHSYNEQFF
TRBD2	TRBV18	TRBJ2-2	.	TGTGCCAGCTCACCTTACCCCCAACTAGCGGGGGCGAACACCGGGGAGCTGTTTTTT	CASSPYPQLAGANTGELFF
.	TRBV6-5	TRBJ1-6	.	TGTGCCAGCAGTCAGCGACAGGCTAATTCACCCCTCCACTTT	CASSQRQANSPLHF
TRBD2	TRBV6-2/TRBV6-3	TRBJ2-7	.	TGTGCCAGCAGCCCCCGTGGGGGAGGGCCCTACGAGCAGTACTTC	CASSPRGGGPYEQYF
TRBD1	TRBV18	TRBJ1-1	.	TGTGCCAGCTCACGATGGACAGGGACGAACACTGAAGCTTTCTTT	CASSRWTGTNTEAFF
.	TRBV11-3	TRBJ1-1	.	TGTGCCAGCAGCTTTGACAGTCCTAACACTGAAGCTTTCTTT	CASSFDSPNTEAFF
.	TRBV7-2	TRBJ2-2	.	TGTGCCAGCAGCCCCCCCGGACTCCGTACGACCGGGGAGCTGTTTTTT	CASSPPGLRTTGELFF
.	TRBV9	TRBJ1-6	.	TGTGCCAGCAGCGGCAACAGGGTTAACCATTCACCCCTCCACTTT	CASSGNRVNHSPLHF
TRBD1	TRBV5-1	TRBJ1-2	.	TGCGCCAGCAGCTTACAGGGGGGCCTAGCCTATGGCTACACCTTC	CASSLQGGLAYGYTF
.	TRBV29-1	TRBJ2-2	once	TGCAGCGTTGAATCCACAGCGAACACCGGGGAGCTGTTTTTT	CSVESTANTGELFF
.	TRBV7-6	TRBJ1-3	.	TGTGCCAGCAGCTTAGTACTGGCAGACTCTGGAAACACCATATATTTT	CASSLVLADSGNTIYF
.	TRBV3-1/TRBV3-2	TRBJ1-2	.	TGTGCCAGCAGCCATAGTGGTACAGGGAACTATGGCTACACCTTC	CASSHSGTGNYGYTF